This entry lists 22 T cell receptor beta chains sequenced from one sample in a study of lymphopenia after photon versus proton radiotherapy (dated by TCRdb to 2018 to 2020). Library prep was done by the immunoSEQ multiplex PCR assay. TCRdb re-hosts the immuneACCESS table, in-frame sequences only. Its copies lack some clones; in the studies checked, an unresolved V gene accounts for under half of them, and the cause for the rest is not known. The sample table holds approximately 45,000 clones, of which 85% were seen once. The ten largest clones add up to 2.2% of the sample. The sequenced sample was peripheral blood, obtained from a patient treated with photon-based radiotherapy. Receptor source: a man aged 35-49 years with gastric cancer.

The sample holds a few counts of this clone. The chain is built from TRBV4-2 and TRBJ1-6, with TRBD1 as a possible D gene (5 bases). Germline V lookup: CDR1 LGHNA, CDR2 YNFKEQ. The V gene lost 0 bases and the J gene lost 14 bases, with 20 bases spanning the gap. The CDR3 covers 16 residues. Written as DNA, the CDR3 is TGTGCCAGCAGCCAAGATCCTAGGGGTCCTTATTCCACCCTCCACTTT. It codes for CASSQDPRGPYSTLHF.

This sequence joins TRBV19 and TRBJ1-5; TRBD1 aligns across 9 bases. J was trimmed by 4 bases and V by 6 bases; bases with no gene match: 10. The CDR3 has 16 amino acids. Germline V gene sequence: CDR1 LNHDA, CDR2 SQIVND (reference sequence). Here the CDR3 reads CASSRYSDRGNQPQHF. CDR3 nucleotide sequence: TGTGCCAGTAGCCGATATTCGGACAGGGGTAATCAGCCCCAGCATTTT.

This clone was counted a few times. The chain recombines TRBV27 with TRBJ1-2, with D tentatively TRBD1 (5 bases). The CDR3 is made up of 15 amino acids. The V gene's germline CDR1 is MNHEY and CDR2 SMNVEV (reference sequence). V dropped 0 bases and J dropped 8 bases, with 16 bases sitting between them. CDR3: CASSLSKGAGHGYTF. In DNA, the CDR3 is TGTGCCAGCAGTTTATCGAAAGGCGCAGGGCACGGCTACACCTTC.

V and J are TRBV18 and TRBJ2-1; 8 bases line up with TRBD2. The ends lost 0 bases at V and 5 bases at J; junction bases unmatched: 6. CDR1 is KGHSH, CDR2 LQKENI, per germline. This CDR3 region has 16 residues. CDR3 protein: CASSPPGGGRHNEQFF. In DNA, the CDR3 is TGTGCCAGCTCACCACCGGGCGGGGGGCGGCACAATGAGCAGTTCTTC.

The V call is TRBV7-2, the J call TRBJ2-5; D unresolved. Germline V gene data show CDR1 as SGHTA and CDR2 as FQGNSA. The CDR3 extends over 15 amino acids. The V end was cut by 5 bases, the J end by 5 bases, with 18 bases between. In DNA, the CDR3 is TGTGCCAGCAGCCTAGAAGGGAAAGGGTGGGAGACCCAGTACTTC. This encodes CASSLEGKGWETQYF.

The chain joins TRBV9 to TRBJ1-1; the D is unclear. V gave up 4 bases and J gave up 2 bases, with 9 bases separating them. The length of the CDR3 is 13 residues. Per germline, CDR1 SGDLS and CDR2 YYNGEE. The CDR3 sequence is CASSPTANTEAFF. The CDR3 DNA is TGTGCCAGCAGCCCCACAGCTAACACTGAAGCTTTCTTT.

This CDR3 reads CAWGGGPTDTQYF. The DNA for the CDR3 is TGTGCCTGGGGAGGGGGGCCGACAGATACGCAGTATTTT. The rearrangement uses TRBV30 and TRBJ2-3, with D possibly being TRBD1 or TRBD2 (6 bases each). This CDR3 has 13 residues. V was cut by 5 bases and J by 3 bases, with 12 bases left in between. Germline V CDR1 and CDR2: GTSNPN, SVGIG (reference sequence).

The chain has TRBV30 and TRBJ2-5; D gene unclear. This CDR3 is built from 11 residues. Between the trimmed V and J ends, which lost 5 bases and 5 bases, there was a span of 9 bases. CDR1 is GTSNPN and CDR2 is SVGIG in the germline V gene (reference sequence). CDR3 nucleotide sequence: TGTGCCTGGGGAGTTCGGGAGACCCAGTACTTC. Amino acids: CAWGVRETQYF.

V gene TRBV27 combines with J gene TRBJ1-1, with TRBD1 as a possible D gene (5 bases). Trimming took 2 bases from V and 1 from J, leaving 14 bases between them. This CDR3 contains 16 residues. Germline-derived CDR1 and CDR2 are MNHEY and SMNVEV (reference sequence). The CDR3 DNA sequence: TGTGCCAGCAGTTTAGGGACTGCGGGGTGGAACACTGAAGCTTTCTTT. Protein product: CASSLGTAGWNTEAFF.

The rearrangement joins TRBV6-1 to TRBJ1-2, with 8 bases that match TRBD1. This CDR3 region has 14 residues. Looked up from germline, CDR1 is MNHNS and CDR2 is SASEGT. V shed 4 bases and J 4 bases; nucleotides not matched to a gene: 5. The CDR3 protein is CASSGDRGGYGYTF. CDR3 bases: TGTGCCAGCAGTGGAGACAGGGGAGGCTATGGCTACACCTTC.

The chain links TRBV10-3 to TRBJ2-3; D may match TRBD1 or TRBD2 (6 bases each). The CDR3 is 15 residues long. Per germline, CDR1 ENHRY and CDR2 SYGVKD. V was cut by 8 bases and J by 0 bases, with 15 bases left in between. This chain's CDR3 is CAIHSGGLSTDTQYF. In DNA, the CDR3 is TGTGCCATCCATTCCGGGGGCCTAAGCACAGATACGCAGTATTTT.

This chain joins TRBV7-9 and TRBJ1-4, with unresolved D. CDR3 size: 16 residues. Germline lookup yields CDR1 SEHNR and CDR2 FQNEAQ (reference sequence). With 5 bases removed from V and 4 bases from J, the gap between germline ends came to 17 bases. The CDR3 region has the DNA TGTGCCAGCAGCCCGGCGGCGTTATTCTATAATGAAAAACTGTTTTTT. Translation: CASSPAALFYNEKLFF.

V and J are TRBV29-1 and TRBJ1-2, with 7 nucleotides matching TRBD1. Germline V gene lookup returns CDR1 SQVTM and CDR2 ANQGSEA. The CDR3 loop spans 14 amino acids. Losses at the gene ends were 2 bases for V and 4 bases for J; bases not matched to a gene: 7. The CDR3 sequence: CSVEPTGYGYGYTF. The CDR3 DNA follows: TGCAGCGTTGAACCGACAGGGTACGGCTATGGCTACACCTTC.

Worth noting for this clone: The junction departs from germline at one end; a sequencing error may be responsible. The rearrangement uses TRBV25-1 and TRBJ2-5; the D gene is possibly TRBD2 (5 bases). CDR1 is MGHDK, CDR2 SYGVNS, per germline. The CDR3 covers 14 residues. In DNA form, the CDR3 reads TGTGCCAGCAGATTGACGGGGTACCAGGAGACCCAGTACTTC. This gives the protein CASRLTGYQETQYF.

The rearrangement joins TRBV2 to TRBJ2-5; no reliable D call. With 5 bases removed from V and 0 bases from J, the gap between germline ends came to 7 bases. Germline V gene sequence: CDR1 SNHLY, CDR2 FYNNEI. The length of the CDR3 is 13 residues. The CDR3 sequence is CASSPVYQETQYF. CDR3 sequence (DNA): TGTGCCAGCAGTCCGGTGTACCAAGAGACCCAGTACTTC.

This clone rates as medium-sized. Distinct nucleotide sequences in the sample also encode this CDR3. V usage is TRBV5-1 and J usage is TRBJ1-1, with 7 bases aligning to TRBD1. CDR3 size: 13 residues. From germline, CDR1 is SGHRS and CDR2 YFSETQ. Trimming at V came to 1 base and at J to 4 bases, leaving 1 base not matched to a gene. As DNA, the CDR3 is TGCGCCAGCAGCTTGAACAGGGGCACTGAAGCTTTCTTT. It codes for CASSLNRGTEAFF.

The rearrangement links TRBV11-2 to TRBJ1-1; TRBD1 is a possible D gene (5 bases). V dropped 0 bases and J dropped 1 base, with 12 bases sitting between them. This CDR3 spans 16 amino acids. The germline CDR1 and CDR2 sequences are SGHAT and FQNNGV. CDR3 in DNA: TGTGCCAGCAGCTTAGAGGGGGGGAAAACGAACACTGAAGCTTTCTTT. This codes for CASSLEGGKTNTEAFF.

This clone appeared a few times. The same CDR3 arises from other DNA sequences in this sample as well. The CDR3 protein is CSAWGTETQYF. The DNA of the CDR3 is TGCAGTGCCTGGGGTACGGAGACCCAGTACTTC. The rearrangement joins TRBV20-1 to TRBJ2-5; no clear D. CDR1 DFQATT and CDR2 SNEGSKA come from the germline V gene (reference sequence). The CDR3 is 11 amino acids. V lost 6 bases and J lost 5, with 10 bases in between.

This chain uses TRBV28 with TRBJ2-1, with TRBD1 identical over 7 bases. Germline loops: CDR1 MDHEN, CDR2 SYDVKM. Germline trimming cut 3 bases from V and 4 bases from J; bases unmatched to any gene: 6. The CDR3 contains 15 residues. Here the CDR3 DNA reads TGTGCCAGCAGTTTGGGCCCAGGGGGATACAATGAGCAGTTCTTC. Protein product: CASSLGPGGYNEQFF. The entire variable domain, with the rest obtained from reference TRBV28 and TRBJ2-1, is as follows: DVKVTQSSRYLVKRTGEKVFLECVQDMDHENMFWYRQDPGLGLRLIYFSYDVKMKEKGDIPEGYSVSREKKERFSLILESASTNQTSMYLCASSLGPGGYNEQFFGPGTRLTVL.

CDR3 protein: CASSIYRAGELFF. The DNA for the CDR3 is TGTGCCAGCAGCATCTACCGGGCCGGGGAGCTGTTTTTT. The chain uses TRBV6-5 and TRBJ2-2; D uncertain. The germline V gene encodes CDR1 MNHEY and CDR2 SVGAGI. Trimming shortened V by 6 bases and J by 6 bases, and 11 bases separated the two germline ends. The length of the CDR3 is 13 residues.

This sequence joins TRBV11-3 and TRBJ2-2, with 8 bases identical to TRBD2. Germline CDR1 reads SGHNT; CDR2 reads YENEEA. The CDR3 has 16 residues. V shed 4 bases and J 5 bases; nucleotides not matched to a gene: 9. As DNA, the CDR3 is TGTGCCAGCAGCTCGAATTACCGGGGGGGAACCGGGGAGCTGTTTTTT. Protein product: CASSSNYRGGTGELFF.

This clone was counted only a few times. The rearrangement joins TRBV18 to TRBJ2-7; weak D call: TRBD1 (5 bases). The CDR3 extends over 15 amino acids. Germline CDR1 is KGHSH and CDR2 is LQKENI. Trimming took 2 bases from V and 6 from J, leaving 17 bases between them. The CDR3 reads CASSPVPGNAAEQYF. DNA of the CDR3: TGTGCCAGCTCACCAGTGCCAGGGAATGCGGCCGAGCAGTACTTC.